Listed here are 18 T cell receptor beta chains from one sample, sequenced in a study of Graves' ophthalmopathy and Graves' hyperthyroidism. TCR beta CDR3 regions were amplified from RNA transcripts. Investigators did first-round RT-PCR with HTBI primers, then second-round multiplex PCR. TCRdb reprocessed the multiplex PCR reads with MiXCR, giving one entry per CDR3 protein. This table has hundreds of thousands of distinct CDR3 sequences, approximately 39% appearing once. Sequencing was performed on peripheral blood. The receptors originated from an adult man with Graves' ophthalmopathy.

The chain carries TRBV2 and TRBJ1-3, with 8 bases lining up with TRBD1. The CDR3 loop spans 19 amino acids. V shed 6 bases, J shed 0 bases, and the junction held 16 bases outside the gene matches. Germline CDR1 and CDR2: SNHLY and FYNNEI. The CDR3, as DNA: TGTGCCAGCAGGGGAGGACAGGGCGACGCAACCCTCTCTGGAAACACCATATATTTT. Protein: CASRGGQGDATLSGNTIYF.

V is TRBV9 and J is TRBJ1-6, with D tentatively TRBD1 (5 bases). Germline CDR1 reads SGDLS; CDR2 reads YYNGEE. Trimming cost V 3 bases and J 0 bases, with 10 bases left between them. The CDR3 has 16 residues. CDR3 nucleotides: TGTGCCAGCAGCGCACGGGGCAACTCCTATAATTCACCCCTCCACTTT. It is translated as CASSARGNSYNSPLHF. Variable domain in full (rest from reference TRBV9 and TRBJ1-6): DSGVTQTPKHLITATGQRVTLRCSPRSGDLSVYWYQQSLDQGLQFLIQYYNGEERAKGNILERFSAQQFPDLHSELNLSSLELGDSALYFCASSARGNSYNSPLHFGNGTRLTVT.

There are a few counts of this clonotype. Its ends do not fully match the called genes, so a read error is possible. The CDR3 spells CASSPTGGRVNTEAFF. CDR3 DNA sequence: TGCGCCAGCAGCCCGACAGGGGGCAGAGTGAACACTGAAGCTTTCTTT. The chain recombines TRBV7-3 with TRBJ1-1; TRBD1 aligns across 10 bases. This CDR3 is 16 amino acids long. Germline lookup yields CDR1 SGHTA and CDR2 FQGTGA.

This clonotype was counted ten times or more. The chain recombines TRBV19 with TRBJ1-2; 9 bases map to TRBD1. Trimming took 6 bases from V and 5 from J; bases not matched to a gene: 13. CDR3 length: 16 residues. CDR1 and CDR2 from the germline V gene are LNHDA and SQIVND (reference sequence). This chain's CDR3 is CASRNRGHGLPYGYTF. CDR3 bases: TGTGCCAGTAGGAACAGGGGGCACGGACTCCCTTATGGCTACACCTTC. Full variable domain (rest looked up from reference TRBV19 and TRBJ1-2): DGGITQSPKYLFRKEGQNVTLSCEQNLNHDAMYWYRQDPGQGLRLIYYSQIVNDFQKGDIAEGYSVSREKKESFPLTVTSAQKNPTAFYLCASRNRGHGLPYGYTFGSGTRLTVV.

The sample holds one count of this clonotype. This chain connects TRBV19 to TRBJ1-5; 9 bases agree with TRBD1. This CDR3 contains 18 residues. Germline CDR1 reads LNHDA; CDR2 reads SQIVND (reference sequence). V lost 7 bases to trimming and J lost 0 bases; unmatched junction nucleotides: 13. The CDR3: CASTAGQGHRDSNQPQHF. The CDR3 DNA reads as TGTGCCAGTACGGCGGGACAGGGCCACCGGGATAGCAATCAGCCCCAGCATTTT.

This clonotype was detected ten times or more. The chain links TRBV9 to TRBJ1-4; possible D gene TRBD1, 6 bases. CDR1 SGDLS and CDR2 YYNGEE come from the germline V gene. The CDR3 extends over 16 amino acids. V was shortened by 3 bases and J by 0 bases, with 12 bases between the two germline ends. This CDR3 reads CASSGRDTPTNEKLFF. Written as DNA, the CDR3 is TGTGCCAGCAGCGGTAGGGACACTCCAACTAATGAAAAACTGTTTTTT.

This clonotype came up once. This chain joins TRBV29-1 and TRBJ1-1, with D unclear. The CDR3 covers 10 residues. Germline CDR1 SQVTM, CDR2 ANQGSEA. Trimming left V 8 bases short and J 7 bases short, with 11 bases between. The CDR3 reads CSPLGDEAFF. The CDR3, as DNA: TGCAGCCCCCTGGGAGATGAAGCTTTCTTT.

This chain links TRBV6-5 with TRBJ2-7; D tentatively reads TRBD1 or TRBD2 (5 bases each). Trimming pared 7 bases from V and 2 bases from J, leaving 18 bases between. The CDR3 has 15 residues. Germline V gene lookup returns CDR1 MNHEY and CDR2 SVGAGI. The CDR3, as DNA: TGTGCCAGCACTAAAACCGGGACGGGGACCTACGAGCAGTACTTC. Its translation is CASTKTGTGTYEQYF.

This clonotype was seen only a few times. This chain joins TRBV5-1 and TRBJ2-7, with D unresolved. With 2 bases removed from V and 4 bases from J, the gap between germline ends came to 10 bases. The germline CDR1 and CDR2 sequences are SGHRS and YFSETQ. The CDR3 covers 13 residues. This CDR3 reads CASSFSSVYEQYF. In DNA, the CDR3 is TGCGCCAGCAGCTTTAGCAGTGTGTACGAGCAGTACTTC. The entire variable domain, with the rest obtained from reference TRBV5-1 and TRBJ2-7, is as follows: KAGVTQTPRYLIKTRGQQVTLSCSPISGHRSVSWYQQTPGQGLQFLFEYFSETQRNKGNFPGRFSGRQFSNSRSEMNVSTLELGDSALYLCASSFSSVYEQYFGPGTRLTVT.

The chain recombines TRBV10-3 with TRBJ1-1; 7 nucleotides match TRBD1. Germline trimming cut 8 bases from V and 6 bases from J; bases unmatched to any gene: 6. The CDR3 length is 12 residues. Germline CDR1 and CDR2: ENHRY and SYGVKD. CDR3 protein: CAIAPGGAEAFF. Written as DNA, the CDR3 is TGTGCCATCGCTCCAGGGGGAGCTGAAGCTTTCTTT.

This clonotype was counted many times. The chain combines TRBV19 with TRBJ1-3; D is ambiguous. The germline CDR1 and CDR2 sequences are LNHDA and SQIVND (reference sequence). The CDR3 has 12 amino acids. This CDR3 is CGTGAGGNTIYF. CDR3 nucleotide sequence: TGTGGGACGGGCGCAGGCGGAAACACCATATATTTT.

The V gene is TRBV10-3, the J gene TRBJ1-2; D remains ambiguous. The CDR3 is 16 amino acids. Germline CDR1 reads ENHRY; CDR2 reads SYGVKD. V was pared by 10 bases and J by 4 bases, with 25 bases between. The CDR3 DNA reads TGTGCCAGCAAGTTTACTGATCTGGGTTCGTCCTATGGCTACACCTTC. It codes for CASKFTDLGSSYGYTF.

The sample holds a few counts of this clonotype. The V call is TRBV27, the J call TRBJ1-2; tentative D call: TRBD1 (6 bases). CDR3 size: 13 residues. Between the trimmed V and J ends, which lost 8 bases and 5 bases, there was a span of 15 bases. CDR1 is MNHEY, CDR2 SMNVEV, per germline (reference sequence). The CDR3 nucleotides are TGTGCCAGCCGACCGGGGGGCCAATATGGCTACACCTTC. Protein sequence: CASRPGGQYGYTF.

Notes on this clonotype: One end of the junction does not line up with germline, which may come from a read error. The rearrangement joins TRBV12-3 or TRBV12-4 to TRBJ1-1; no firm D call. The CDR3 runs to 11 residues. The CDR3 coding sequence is TGTGCCAGCAGTTCTCTAACTGAAGCTTCCTTT. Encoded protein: CASSSLTEASF.

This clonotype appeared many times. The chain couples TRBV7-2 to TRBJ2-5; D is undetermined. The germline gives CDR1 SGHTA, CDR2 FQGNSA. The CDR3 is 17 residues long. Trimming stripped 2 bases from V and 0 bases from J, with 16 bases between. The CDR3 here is CASSLRLGSAYQETQYF. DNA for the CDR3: TGTGCCAGCAGCTTACGGTTAGGATCGGCTTACCAAGAGACCCAGTACTTC.

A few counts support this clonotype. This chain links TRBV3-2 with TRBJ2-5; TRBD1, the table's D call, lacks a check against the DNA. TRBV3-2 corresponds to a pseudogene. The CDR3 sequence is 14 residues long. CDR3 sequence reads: CASSLSGGWETQYF. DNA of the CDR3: TGTGCCAGCAGCCTCTCGGGGGGTTGGGAGACCCAGTACTTC.

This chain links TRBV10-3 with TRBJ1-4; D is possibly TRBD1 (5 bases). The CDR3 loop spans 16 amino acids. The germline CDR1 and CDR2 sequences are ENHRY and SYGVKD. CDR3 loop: CVSSRDRYSTNEKLFF. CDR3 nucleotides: TGTGTCAGCAGTCGAGACAGATACTCAACTAATGAAAAACTGTTTTTT.

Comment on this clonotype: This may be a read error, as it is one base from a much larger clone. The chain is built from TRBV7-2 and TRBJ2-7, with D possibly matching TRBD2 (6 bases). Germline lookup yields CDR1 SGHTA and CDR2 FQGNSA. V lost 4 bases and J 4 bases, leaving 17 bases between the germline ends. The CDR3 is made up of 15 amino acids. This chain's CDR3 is CASSSPRPEGYEQYF. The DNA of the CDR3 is TGTGCCAGCAGCTCCCCCCGGCCGGAGGGTTACGAGCAGTACTTC.